This T cell receptor (beta chain) was obtained from a study of T cells in Graves' hyperthyroidism and ophthalmopathy. Disease duration was under 3 months in the ophthalmopathy patients, who also had a Clinical Activity Score of at least 3 and a NOSPECS grade of at least 4. Patients were excluded because of uncontrolled infection, other autoimmune disease, pregnancy or lactation. Diagnostic assessment was based on clinical symptoms, serum thyroxine and TRAb, thyroid ultrasound and orbital computed tomography. Germline values: CDR1 ENHRY, CDR2 SYGVKD. This CDR3 spans 13 amino acids. V lost 7 bases to trimming and J lost 5 bases, with 13 bases between them. TCR beta CDR3 sequences were amplified from RNA transcripts. A first-round RT-PCR of the TCR CDR3 used the HTBI primer set. TCRdb re-called the multiplex PCR reads through MiXCR, storing one row per CDR3 protein. The data contain hundreds of thousands of distinct CDR3 sequences, approximately 14% of them seen just once; the ten biggest clones take up under 15%.

Study-level points and caveats: Before onset, by a median of approximately 5.9 months, the model predicted ophthalmopathy.

This clonotype has a count of ten or more. The target antigen is unknown. This rearrangement joins TRBV10-3 to TRBJ2-3; no clear D gene. The sample taken for sequencing was blood. This sequence was found in a woman aged 45-65 years with Graves' ophthalmopathy. CDR3 region: CAIKTGTVDTQYF. The CDR3 DNA reads TGTGCCATCAAGACGGGCACGGTAGATACGCAGTATTTT.